The text below deals with one T cell receptor beta chain. This clone is assessed as large (0.1 to 1%). Its antigen target is currently unknown. Since the receptor is from a mouse, mouse gene names and germline sequences apply. The read ends 1 residue shy of where the CDR3 ends; the end is completed using the germline J gene. This sample is drawn from a study of tissue T cells after allogeneic stem cell transplantation (dated by TCRdb to the early 2020s). Some background on the complete study: Using research autopsies of patients with and without GVHD, plus mouse models of GVHD, the study profiled TCR beta repertoires across many tissues. The human arm was a prospective observational study without blinding or randomization.

Libraries were built with the immunoSEQ multiplex PCR assay. Adaptive Biotechnologies performed the TCRbeta CDR3 sequencing at survey depth and reported CDR3 sequences, V/J genes, productive frequency and template counts. TCR beta CDR3 regions were amplified from genomic DNA rather than RNA. Turning to the authors' computational methods: Pairwise repertoire overlap between tissues was quantified with Jensen-Shannon divergence, where 1 means complete divergence and 0 identical. Tissues were clustered by single-linkage agglomerative hierarchical clustering of pairwise JSD values and displayed as dendrograms. All patient samples were analyzed with GLIPH2 using simulation_depth 1000, kmer_min_depth 3 and cdr3_length_cutoff 8, and only groups containing more than two unique CDR3s were kept. A standardized tissue-overlap score extrapolated Jaccard GLIPH-group overlap across patients to a standard repertoire size of 1000 clones. Linear mixed-effect models, with tissue as a fixed effect and individual as a random effect, were used to test how diversity related to clinical or experimental variables. This immuneACCESS table, as held by TCRdb, lists in-frame sequences with V and J called but not all clones. Of the missing ones, under half trace to an unresolved V gene in checked studies; the others have no known cause. That table gives V, J and clone size, and the DNA gave D and trimming. Present in this sample are around 7,500 clones, 50% of which were seen just once. Together, the top ten hold 12% of the sample.

The investigation overall reported the following: In both patients and mice, only a limited portion of the TCR repertoire detected in tissues was captured by blood and spleen T cells. Only a few T cell clones appeared in more than one patient, yet motif-based clustering showed tissue-specific repertoire signatures that were shared between patients. Within patients, how anatomically similar tissues were was a major factor shaping TCR repertoire composition, regardless of disease or transplant status. The study did not establish which tissue TCRs were alloreactive or antigen-specific, and some clones may have been host cells that persisted. Sampling depth was acknowledged as a limitation, and the patient cohort was both small and clinically heterogeneous.

Explained via the paper, the time point label denotes: mouse harvest day 7 after allogeneic transplant. Each mouse graft consisted of 10^7 T-cell-depleted bone marrow cells plus 10^6 splenic CD5+ T cells and was given by tail vein injection. Mouse GVHD was modeled in a major MHC-mismatch B6 (H2b) into BALB/c (H2d) model, with tissues profiled at day 7 or 14. On day 7 or 14 post-transplant, mouse tissues and retro-orbital blood were harvested with separate sterile tools for each animal, and livers were flushed before harvest. Before genomic DNA isolation with the DNeasy Blood & Tissue Kit, mouse tissues were minced with razor blades in buffered saline. In the germline V gene, CDR1 corresponds to LGHNA and CDR2 to YSYQKL. V loses 4 bases of germline sequence and J loses 5 bases, and the interval between the two ends is 9 bases. The CDR3 runs 12 amino acids, cysteine and phenylalanine included. Shown are 33 bases from within the CDR3, in frame from base 1.

Sample: lymph node tissue. The sequence was collected from a female BALB/c mouse given C57BL/6 T cells with graft-versus-host disease after an allogeneic hematopoietic cell transplant. The rearranged segments are TRBV2 and TRBJ2-7; a tentative D match to TRBD1 spans 6 bases. The CDR3 region: CASSPYRDEQYF. The DNA read from the CDR3 is TGTGCCAGCAGCCCTTACAGGGATGAACAGTAC.